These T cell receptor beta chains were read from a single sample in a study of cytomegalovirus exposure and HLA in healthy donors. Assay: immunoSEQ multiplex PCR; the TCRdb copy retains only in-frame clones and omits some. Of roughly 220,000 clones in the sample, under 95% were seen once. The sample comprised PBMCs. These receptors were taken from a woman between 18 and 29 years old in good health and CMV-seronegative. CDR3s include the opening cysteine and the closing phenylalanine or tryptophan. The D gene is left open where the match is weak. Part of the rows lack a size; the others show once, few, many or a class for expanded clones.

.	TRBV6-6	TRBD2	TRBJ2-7	TGTGCCAGCAGCCCGGGGGGTCACTACGAGCAGTACTTC	CASSPGGHYEQYF
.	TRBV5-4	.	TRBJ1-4	TGTGCCAGCAGCTTGGTTGGGAGGGAGGAAAAACTGTTTTTT	CASSLVGREEKLFF
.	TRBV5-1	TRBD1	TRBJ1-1	TGCGCCAGCAGCCTTGGACAGGGGAGGGCTGAAGCTTTCTTT	CASSLGQGRAEAFF
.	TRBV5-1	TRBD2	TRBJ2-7	TGCGCCAGCAGCGCCCGGACTAGCGGGAGCTCCTACGAGCAGTACTTC	CASSARTSGSSYEQYF
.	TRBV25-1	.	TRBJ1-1	TGTGCCAGCAGTGAATTGGAGGGAGGGTCTTTCTTT	CASSELEGGSFF
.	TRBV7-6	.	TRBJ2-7	TGTGCCAGCAGCGAGGACATTCCCTCCTACGAGCAGTACTTC	CASSEDIPSYEQYF
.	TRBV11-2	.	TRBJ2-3	TGTGCCAGCAGCTTAGGCACAGCCACAGATACGCAGTATTTT	CASSLGTATDTQYF
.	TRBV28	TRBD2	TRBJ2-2	TGTGCCAGCAGTTTGGAAGGCCTGACTAGCGGGACGTTCACCGGGGAGCTGTTTTTT	CASSLEGLTSGTFTGELFF
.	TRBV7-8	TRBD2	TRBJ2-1	TGTGCCAGCAGCTTAGGTACTAGCGGACCGTACAATGAGCAGTTCTTC	CASSLGTSGPYNEQFF
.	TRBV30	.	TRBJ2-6	TGTGCCTGGACTCTGACAGGTCTATCTGGGGCCAACGTCCTGACTTTC	CAWTLTGLSGANVLTF
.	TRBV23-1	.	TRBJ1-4	TGCGCCAGCAGTCAAGCCTTGTCCGGGAATGAAAAACTGTTTTTT	CASSQALSGNEKLFF
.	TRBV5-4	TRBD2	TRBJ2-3	TGTGCCAGCAGCTTAGCGGGAGGGGCAGATACGCAGTATTTT	CASSLAGGADTQYF
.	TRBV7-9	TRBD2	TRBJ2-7	TGTGCCAGCAGCTACAGCGGGAGAGGAGACAACGAGCAGTACTTC	CASSYSGRGDNEQYF
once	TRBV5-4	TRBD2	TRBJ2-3	TGTGCCAGCAGCTTGGGTAAACGATCCGGGGCGGGAGCGGCAGATACGCAGTATTTT	CASSLGKRSGAGAADTQYF
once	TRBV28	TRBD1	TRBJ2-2	TGTGCCAGCAGAATGCCGGGACAGGGAGGCTTGGAGCTGTTTTTT	CASRMPGQGGLELFF
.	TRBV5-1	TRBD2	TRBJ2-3	TGCGCCAGCAGCTTGAAACTAGCGGGGACCACAGATACGCAGTATTTT	CASSLKLAGTTDTQYF
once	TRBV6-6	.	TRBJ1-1	TGTGCCAGCTCTCTGGGGGGGCCCATGAACACTGAAGCTTTCTTT	CASSLGGPMNTEAFF
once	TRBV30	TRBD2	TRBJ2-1	TGTGCCTGGAGTTCCAGCGGGATCAATGAGCAGTTCTTC	CAWSSSGINEQFF
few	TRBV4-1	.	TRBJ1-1	TGCGCCAGCACTCACGCCACAGGGATCGGTGAAGCTTTCTTT	CASTHATGIGEAFF
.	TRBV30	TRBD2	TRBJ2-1	TGTGCCTGGAGTATTCTCACACTAGCGGGTAATGCCTACAATGAGCAGTTCTTC	CAWSILTLAGNAYNEQFF
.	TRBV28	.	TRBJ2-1	TGTGCCAGCGCCACCCCTACTAGGGTAGCAATTTACAATGAGCAGTTCTTC	CASATPTRVAIYNEQFF
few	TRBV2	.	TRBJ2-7	TGTGCCAGCAGTGAGGGAGGTTGGGCGATACAGTACTTC	CASSEGGWAIQYF